This is a list of T cell receptor beta chains from one sample in a study of patients and donors after allogeneic stem cell transplantation. From the RT-PCR reads, TCRdb called clonotypes with MiXCR, one entry per CDR3 protein. Of 150,000 to 200,000 distinct CDR3 sequences listed, roughly 24% were seen once; the top ten hold 20% to 30%. Specimen: blood, either unsorted or a sorted T cell fraction (not recorded which). The receptor source for this set is a human donor who was either an allogeneic HSCT recipient or a stem cell or donor lymphocyte infusion donor (not recorded which). It is not recorded whose cells these are; they may come from a transplant donor. Both conserved end residues are part of each CDR3.

v_call	j_call	cdr3_aa
TRBV5-6	TRBJ2-2	CASSSSPGRTGELFF
TRBV6-2/TRBV6-3	TRBJ2-4	CASSPLGSIQYF
TRBV6-5	TRBJ2-7	CASSYWSRLRGQGLHEQYF
TRBV6-5	TRBJ1-5	CASSQTGFGPQHF
TRBV20-1	TRBJ1-1	CSRTRTGNTEAFF
TRBV12-3/TRBV12-4	TRBJ1-6	CASSSTAVSSYNSPLHF
TRBV2	TRBJ2-7	CASGSRDRGLYEQYF
TRBV6-5	TRBJ2-1	CASRLGNEQFF
TRBV12-3/TRBV12-4	TRBJ1-1	CASSFPAGSYTEAFF
TRBV25-1	TRBJ1-3	CATRGFGLDTIYF
TRBV12-3/TRBV12-4	TRBJ1-4	CASSLSGEANEKLFF
TRBV5-1	TRBJ2-1	CASSLVSLTSGGSNEQFF
TRBV29-1	TRBJ1-5	CSALSGGNQPQHF
TRBV12-3/TRBV12-4	TRBJ1-1	CASSAAGGSEAFF
TRBV19	TRBJ2-1	CASRWGYSNEQFF
TRBV15	TRBJ2-7	CATSRGYGYEQYF
TRBV5-1	TRBJ1-2	CASSLAGTANYGYTF
TRBV15	TRBJ1-1	CATSKSSRSEAFF
TRBV7-9	TRBJ2-5	CASSFGAGQETQYF
TRBV11-3	TRBJ2-5	CASSLGKRELQETQYF
TRBV3-1	TRBJ2-5	CASSPYTGGQETQYF
TRBV20-1	TRBJ2-3	CSARDGAGPPTDTQYF
TRBV12-3/TRBV12-4	TRBJ1-5	CASSFFMAGNQPQHF
TRBV6-5	TRBJ1-1	CASSYSTGTVNTEAFF
TRBV6-5	TRBJ1-1	CASSYSGGAFF
TRBV7-2	TRBJ2-4	CASSLVGRGSVAKNIQYF
TRBV3-1	TRBJ2-1	CASSQELGSYNEQFF
TRBV5-6	TRBJ2-2	CASSGPPDFTGELFF
TRBV25-1	TRBJ1-1	CASSESGLRGAFF
TRBV7-3	TRBJ2-3	CASSLGLRDTDTQYF
TRBV6-6	TRBJ1-2	CASSYSNGISRGFYGYTF
TRBV5-1	TRBJ2-2	CASSWDSLATGELFF
TRBV20-1	TRBJ2-7	CSAGRGTGSYEQYF
TRBV5-1	TRBJ1-1	CASSHGTELTEAFF
TRBV6-5	TRBJ2-5	CASSYSAVQETQYF
TRBV7-9	TRBJ2-1	CASSLASNEQFF
TRBV12-1	TRBJ1-4	CASSFVYRPGGNEKLFF
TRBV7-3	TRBJ2-2	CASSLGGQDRTGELFF
TRBV5-1	TRBJ1-2	CASSFYTANYGYTF
TRBV12-3/TRBV12-4	TRBJ1-2	CASSSGAGINYGYTF
TRBV18	TRBJ1-2	CASSRLDRGTYGYTF
TRBV6-5	TRBJ1-2	CASSSPRGRYGYTF
TRBV6-5	TRBJ1-5	CASSPDRDNQPQHF
TRBV12-3/TRBV12-4	TRBJ2-4	CASSSTGDGIQYF
TRBV12-3/TRBV12-4	TRBJ2-1	CASSSSGSYNEQFF
TRBV2	TRBJ1-2	CASRADRGYTF
TRBV5-1	TRBJ2-5	CASSTGLAGSQETQYF
TRBV10-3	TRBJ1-1	CAISPSTENTEAFF